A single sample gave rise to the 20 T cell receptor beta chains below, sequenced in a study of cytomegalovirus exposure and HLA in healthy donors. Primers for the PCR totalled 60 Vbeta and 13 Jbeta. Here immunoSEQ multiplex PCR was the method, and the copy in TCRdb shows in-frame clones only, minus some. Of approximately 160,000 clones detected, around three quarters appear once; the ten largest clones hold 1%. Sequencing used PBMCs. These receptors came from a woman between 40 and 55 years old in good health and CMV-seronegative.

The chain recombines TRBV28 with TRBJ1-1, with D possibly being TRBD1 (6 bases). The CDR3 covers 13 residues. Germline V gene sequence: CDR1 MDHEN, CDR2 SYDVKM. The V end was cut by 3 bases, the J end by 8 bases, with 13 bases between. The CDR3: CASSFRDIAEAFF. CDR3 coding DNA: TGTGCCAGCAGTTTCCGGGACATCGCGGAAGCTTTCTTT. The full variable domain, completed using reference TRBV28 and TRBJ1-1, is DVKVTQSSRYLVKRTGEKVFLECVQDMDHENMFWYRQDPGLGLRLIYFSYDVKMKEKGDIPEGYSVSREKKERFSLILESASTNQTSMYLCASSFRDIAEAFFGQGTRLTVV.

The V and J genes are TRBV7-9 and TRBJ2-3; D not resolved. V was clipped by 1 base and J by 6 bases, with 8 bases between them. The CDR3 has 13 residues. The germline V gene encodes CDR1 SEHNR and CDR2 FQNEAQ (reference sequence). CDR3 nucleotides: TGTGCCAGCAGCTTAGGTTCCGTCGATACGCAGTATTTT. It codes for CASSLGSVDTQYF. Filled out from reference TRBV7-9 and TRBJ2-3, the complete variable domain reads DTGVSQNPRHKITKRGQNVTFRCDPISEHNRLYWYRQTLGQGPEFLTYFQNEAQLEKSRLLSDRFSAERPKGSFSTLEIQRTEQGDSAMYLCASSLGSVDTQYFGPGTRLTVL.

The chain recombines TRBV4-2 with TRBJ2-2; TRBD2 agrees at 10 bases. The CDR3 contains 17 residues. Germline V gives CDR1 LGHNA, CDR2 YNFKEQ. With V trimmed by 4 bases and J by 4 bases, 9 bases remained unmatched. CDR3 amino acids: CASSPNPSGSGTGELFF. The CDR3 DNA is TGTGCCAGCAGCCCCAACCCTAGCGGGAGTGGCACCGGGGAGCTGTTTTTT.

The chain combines TRBV6-1 with TRBJ1-2; the match to TRBD1 covers 7 bases. CDR1 and CDR2 (germline): MNHNS, SASEGT. The V and J ends lost 5 bases and 4 bases, in that order; junction bases with no gene match: 4. The CDR3 runs 13 residues. The CDR3 DNA reads as TGTGCCAGCAGTAAGGGACAGAGCTATGGCTACACCTTC. It codes for CASSKGQSYGYTF.

This chain links TRBV5-1 with TRBJ1-2; a weak D match, TRBD1 (5 bases). The V gene lost 0 bases and the J gene lost 8 bases, with 20 bases spanning the gap. In germline, CDR1 is SGHRS, CDR2 YFSETQ. The CDR3 length is 16 residues. The CDR3 coding sequence is TGCGCCAGCAGCTTGGAAGGCGGCACAGGAGCTCGGGGCTACACCTTC. As protein: CASSLEGGTGARGYTF.

This chain joins TRBV7-9 and TRBJ1-1, with D perhaps TRBD1 (5 bases). CDR3 length: 13 residues. V lost 4 bases, J lost 3 bases, and 9 bases lay in between. Per the germline V gene, CDR1 is SEHNR and CDR2 is FQNEAQ (reference sequence). As DNA, the CDR3 is TGTGCCAGCAGCTCTCTAGGGGACACTGAAGCTTTCTTT. It encodes CASSSLGDTEAFF. The whole variable domain, filled in from reference TRBV7-9 and TRBJ1-1, reads DTGVSQNPRHKITKRGQNVTFRCDPISEHNRLYWYRQTLGQGPEFLTYFQNEAQLEKSRLLSDRFSAERPKGSFSTLEIQRTEQGDSAMYLCASSSLGDTEAFFGQGTRLTVV.

This clone was seen once. The chain combines TRBV6-5 with TRBJ2-5, with D possibly TRBD2 on 5 matching bases. The CDR3 has 12 amino acids. Germline V gives CDR1 MNHEY, CDR2 SVGAGI. The germline V and J ends were trimmed by 5 bases and 9 bases, with 13 bases remaining between them. CDR3 region: CASSKPPGSQYF. The CDR3 DNA reads TGTGCCAGCAGTAAACCCCCGGGGTCCCAGTACTTC.

This clone was observed a single time. This chain uses TRBV28 with TRBJ2-1; 10 nucleotides match TRBD2. Germline-derived CDR1 and CDR2 are MDHEN and SYDVKM. This CDR3 spans 15 amino acids. The J segment lost 6 bases and the V segment lost 6 bases, leaving 8 bases of the junction unmatched. The CDR3 DNA sequence: TGTGCCAGCAGACTAGCGGGGCTGGGGGGCAATGAGCAGTTCTTC. It encodes CASRLAGLGGNEQFF. The full variable domain, its missing parts supplied by reference TRBV28 and TRBJ2-1, is DVKVTQSSRYLVKRTGEKVFLECVQDMDHENMFWYRQDPGLGLRLIYFSYDVKMKEKGDIPEGYSVSREKKERFSLILESASTNQTSMYLCASRLAGLGGNEQFFGPGTRLTVL.

This sequence joins TRBV2 and TRBJ2-4, with 9 bases fitting TRBD2. CDR3 length: 14 residues. The trim removed 3 bases at V and 7 bases at J, leaving 4 bases unmatched. CDR1 and CDR2 (germline): SNHLY, FYNNEI. Here the CDR3 reads CASSEAAGGNIQYF. The CDR3 DNA reads TGTGCCAGCAGTGAGGCGGCGGGAGGGAACATTCAGTACTTC.

This chain links TRBV6-1 with TRBJ1-1; TRBD1 might be the D (5 bases). V was clipped by 8 bases and J by 3 bases, with 19 bases between them. The CDR3 is made up of 15 amino acids. The germline CDR1 and CDR2 sequences are MNHNS and SASEGT. The CDR3 bases are TGTGCCAGCCAAAAAGGGGTGACAAGGGACACTGAAGCTTTCTTT. Translated, it gives CASQKGVTRDTEAFF.

This clone was seen just once. The sample contains more than one DNA sequence encoding this CDR3. V gene TRBV2 combines with J gene TRBJ1-5; tentatively, D is TRBD1 (5 bases). V lost 7 bases, J lost 6 bases, and 13 bases lay in between. The CDR3 extends over 13 amino acids. CDR1 is SNHLY, CDR2 FYNNEI, per germline. This CDR3 is CASNGGIGQPQHF. CDR3 coding DNA: TGTGCCAGCAACGGGGGTATCGGTCAGCCCCAGCATTTT.

The rearrangement joins TRBV27 to TRBJ2-7; D perhaps matches TRBD2 (6 bases). The CDR3 contains 14 residues. Germline V CDR1 and CDR2: MNHEY, SMNVEV (reference sequence). The V end was cut by 6 bases, the J end by 3 bases, with 15 bases between. CDR3 amino acids: CASSPWGVDYEQYF. The CDR3 bases are TGTGCCAGCAGCCCTTGGGGGGTTGACTACGAGCAGTACTTC.

V usage is TRBV2 and J usage is TRBJ2-7; 7 bases fit TRBD1. The CDR3 runs to 14 residues. Trimming removed 6 bases from V and 0 bases from J; junction bases left unmatched: 5. Germline CDR1 and CDR2: SNHLY and FYNNEI. The CDR3 DNA reads TGTGCCAGCAGGACAGGGCAAAGCTCCTACGAGCAGTACTTC. Translated, it gives CASRTGQSSYEQYF. Filled out from reference TRBV2 and TRBJ2-7, the complete variable domain reads EPEVTQTPSHQVTQMGQEVILRCVPISNHLYFYWYRQILGQKVEFLVSFYNNEISEKSEIFDDQFSVERPDGSNFTLKIRSTKLEDSAMYFCASRTGQSSYEQYFGPGTRLTVT.

The sample holds one count of this clone. The genes are TRBV11-3 and TRBJ2-7; tentatively, D is TRBD2 (5 bases). Germline assignment: CDR1 SGHNT and CDR2 YENEEA. This CDR3 has 13 residues. V lost 2 bases and J 7 bases, leaving 12 bases between the germline ends. The CDR3 DNA reads TGTGCCAGCAGCTTAAAAACGTCGGGGGAGCAGTACTTC. This translates into CASSLKTSGEQYF.

The rearrangement uses TRBV25-1 and TRBJ2-3, with TRBD2 identical over 13 bases. The CDR3 runs to 16 residues. Germline V gene data show CDR1 as MGHDK and CDR2 as SYGVNS. V dropped 5 bases and J dropped 6; count of bases not matched to a gene: 8. The CDR3 sequence is CASSPTSGRAGDTQYF. The DNA for the CDR3 is TGTGCCAGCAGTCCTACTAGCGGGAGGGCCGGGGATACGCAGTATTTT.

Details on this clone: One end of the junction fails to match germline, which may point to a read error. Different DNA sequences within this sample yield the same CDR3. The chain uses TRBV7-7 and TRBJ2-5; tentative D call: TRBD1 (5 bases). CDR3 length: 13 residues. The V gene's germline CDR1 is SSHAT and CDR2 FNYEAQ (reference sequence). The CDR3 sequence is CASSSGLQETQYF. The DNA for the CDR3 is TGTGCTAGCAGTTCAGGGCTTCAAGAGACCCAGTACTTC.

The chain carries TRBV5-1 and TRBJ2-3, with TRBD1 matching over 7 bases. Germline V gene data show CDR1 as SGHRS and CDR2 as YFSETQ. The CDR3 runs 15 residues. V lost 4 bases and J lost 6; bases outside the gene matches: 11. As DNA, the CDR3 is TGCGCCAGCAGCCCCGGACAGGAAGGAACGGATACGCAGTATTTT. This translates into CASSPGQEGTDTQYF.

For the CDR3, the DNA is TGTGCCAGCAGCTTAAACAGCAAAGAGACCCAGTACTTC. Its translation is CASSLNSKETQYF. The chain carries TRBV11-3 and TRBJ2-5; D is ambiguous. The CDR3 runs to 13 residues. Trimming pared 2 bases from V and 3 bases from J, leaving 7 bases between. Germline V lookup: CDR1 SGHNT, CDR2 YENEEA.

CDR3 in amino acids: CASRAQGWTEAFF. DNA of the CDR3: TGTGCCAGCAGAGCACAGGGGTGGACTGAAGCTTTCTTT. The J gene is TRBJ1-1, the V gene TRBV6-1, with 7 nucleotides matching TRBD1. Trimming at V came to 6 bases and at J to 5 bases, leaving 6 bases not matched to a gene. Germline values: CDR1 MNHNS, CDR2 SASEGT. The CDR3 contains 13 residues.

This sequence joins TRBV6-1 and TRBJ2-7; tentative D call: TRBD1 (6 bases). Germline loops: CDR1 MNHNS, CDR2 SASEGT. V lost 2 bases to trimming and J lost 2 bases, with 22 bases between them. The CDR3 has 18 residues. In DNA, the CDR3 is TGTGCCAGCAGTGAATGGGCCCCAGGGGTAGGGACCCCCTACGAGCAGTACTTC. Protein product: CASSEWAPGVGTPYEQYF.